Sequencing of this TCR beta chain was carried out in a study of monozygotic twins with inflammatory bowel disease. This CDR3 is built from 14 residues. The germline V gene has CDR1 MGHRA and CDR2 YSYEKL. Whole-study results and caveats: A lone strong IBD-associated signal or clonotype found no support.

Concerning this clonotype: Its matching antigen is unknown.

The quantity of total RNA per TCR library was 3500 ng. After re-calling the 5' RACE reads, TCRdb lists one entry per CDR3 protein, DNA absent. In total, the table holds approximately 400,000 distinct CDR3 sequences. This rearrangement joins TRBV4-1 to TRBJ2-1; TCRdb names TRBD2, which stays unverified in the absence of DNA. What was sequenced was blood. The sequence was obtained from a human donor with ulcerative colitis or Crohn's disease, or a healthy co-twin of an affected twin (not recorded which). CDR3 residues: CASSQGGRRVEQFF.